A selection of T cell receptor beta chains follows, all from one sample in a study of CD8 T cells in ankylosing spondylitis. TCRdb itself ran the 5' RACE reads through MiXCR, one entry per CDR3 protein. The sample has almost 250,000 distinct CDR3 sequences, over 30% seen once. The sample consisted of blood, either unsorted or a sorted T cell fraction (not recorded which). The receptors come from a male donor with ankylosing spondylitis or in good health (not recorded which). The CDR3 runs from the conserved cysteine through the conserved F or W. Each record gives: D gene, V gene, clone size, J gene, CDR3 protein, CDR3 DNA. D genes are given only for firm matches. Size is stated for part of the rows, as once, few or many counts, or as a class when the clone is expanded.

.	TRBV5-8	.	TRBJ1-1	CASSPISRSGNTEAFF	TGTGCCAGCAGCCCTATCAGCAGGTCGGGGAACACTGAAGCTTTCTTT
TRBD1	TRBV10-3	.	TRBJ2-5	CAIRSTGGEETQYF	TGTGCCATCAGAAGTACAGGGGGCGAAGAGACCCAGTACTTC
.	TRBV12-3/TRBV12-4	few	TRBJ1-4	CASSLLGPGTNEKLFF	TGTGCCAGCAGTTTACTAGGGCCGGGGACTAATGAAAAACTGTTTTTT
.	TRBV27	.	TRBJ2-1	CASSLGQFPSEQFF	TGTGCCAGCAGTTTAGGTCAGTTCCCTAGTGAGCAGTTCTTC
TRBD1	TRBV11-2	few	TRBJ1-2	CASTPQGTGGRLNYGYTF	TGTGCCAGCACCCCACAGGGGACAGGGGGCAGGTTGAACTATGGCTACACCTTC
TRBD1	TRBV20-1	.	TRBJ1-6	CSASDREGVSPLHF	TGCAGTGCTAGCGACAGGGAAGGGGTCTCACCCCTCCACTTT
.	TRBV9	.	TRBJ2-1	CASSVDRTGINEQFF	TGTGCCAGCAGCGTAGACCGAACAGGGATAAATGAGCAGTTCTTC
.	TRBV20-1	few	TRBJ1-5	CSARKPGPQLFSNQPQHF	TGCAGTGCCAGGAAACCGGGACCGCAACTCTTTAGCAATCAGCCCCAGCATTTT
.	TRBV5-1	.	TRBJ2-7	CASSLGINSYEQYF	TGCGCCAGCAGCTTGGGGATAAACTCCTACGAGCAGTACTTC
.	TRBV20-1	.	TRBJ2-1	CSARYRETEQFF	TGCAGTGCTAGATACAGGGAGACTGAGCAGTTCTTC
.	TRBV20-1	.	TRBJ1-4	CSARERADEKLFF	TGCAGTGCTAGAGAAAGGGCAGATGAAAAACTGTTTTTT
.	TRBV7-2	few	TRBJ1-2	CASSPVTTLSGYTF	TGTGCCAGCAGCCCCGTTACTACCCTCTCAGGCTACACCTTC
.	TRBV4-2	few	TRBJ1-4	CASSLTRREKSTNEKLFF	TGTGCCAGCAGCCTGACTAGGAGGGAAAAATCGACTAATGAAAAACTGTTTTTT
TRBD2	TRBV3-1	.	TRBJ2-5	CASSLTSGVEETQYF	TGTGCCAGCAGCCTGACTAGCGGGGTGGAGGAGACCCAGTACTTC
.	TRBV6-6	.	TRBJ2-4	CASSRIGNIQYF	TGTGCCAGCAGTCGGATTGGGAACATTCAGTACTTC
TRBD1	TRBV20-1	.	TRBJ2-1	CSATRQGASYNEQFF	TGCAGTGCTACCCGACAGGGAGCCTCCTACAATGAGCAGTTCTTC
.	TRBV7-2	.	TRBJ2-3	CASSLLPVITSEDTQYF	TGTGCCAGCAGCTTATTGCCTGTAATAACCTCAGAAGATACGCAGTATTTT